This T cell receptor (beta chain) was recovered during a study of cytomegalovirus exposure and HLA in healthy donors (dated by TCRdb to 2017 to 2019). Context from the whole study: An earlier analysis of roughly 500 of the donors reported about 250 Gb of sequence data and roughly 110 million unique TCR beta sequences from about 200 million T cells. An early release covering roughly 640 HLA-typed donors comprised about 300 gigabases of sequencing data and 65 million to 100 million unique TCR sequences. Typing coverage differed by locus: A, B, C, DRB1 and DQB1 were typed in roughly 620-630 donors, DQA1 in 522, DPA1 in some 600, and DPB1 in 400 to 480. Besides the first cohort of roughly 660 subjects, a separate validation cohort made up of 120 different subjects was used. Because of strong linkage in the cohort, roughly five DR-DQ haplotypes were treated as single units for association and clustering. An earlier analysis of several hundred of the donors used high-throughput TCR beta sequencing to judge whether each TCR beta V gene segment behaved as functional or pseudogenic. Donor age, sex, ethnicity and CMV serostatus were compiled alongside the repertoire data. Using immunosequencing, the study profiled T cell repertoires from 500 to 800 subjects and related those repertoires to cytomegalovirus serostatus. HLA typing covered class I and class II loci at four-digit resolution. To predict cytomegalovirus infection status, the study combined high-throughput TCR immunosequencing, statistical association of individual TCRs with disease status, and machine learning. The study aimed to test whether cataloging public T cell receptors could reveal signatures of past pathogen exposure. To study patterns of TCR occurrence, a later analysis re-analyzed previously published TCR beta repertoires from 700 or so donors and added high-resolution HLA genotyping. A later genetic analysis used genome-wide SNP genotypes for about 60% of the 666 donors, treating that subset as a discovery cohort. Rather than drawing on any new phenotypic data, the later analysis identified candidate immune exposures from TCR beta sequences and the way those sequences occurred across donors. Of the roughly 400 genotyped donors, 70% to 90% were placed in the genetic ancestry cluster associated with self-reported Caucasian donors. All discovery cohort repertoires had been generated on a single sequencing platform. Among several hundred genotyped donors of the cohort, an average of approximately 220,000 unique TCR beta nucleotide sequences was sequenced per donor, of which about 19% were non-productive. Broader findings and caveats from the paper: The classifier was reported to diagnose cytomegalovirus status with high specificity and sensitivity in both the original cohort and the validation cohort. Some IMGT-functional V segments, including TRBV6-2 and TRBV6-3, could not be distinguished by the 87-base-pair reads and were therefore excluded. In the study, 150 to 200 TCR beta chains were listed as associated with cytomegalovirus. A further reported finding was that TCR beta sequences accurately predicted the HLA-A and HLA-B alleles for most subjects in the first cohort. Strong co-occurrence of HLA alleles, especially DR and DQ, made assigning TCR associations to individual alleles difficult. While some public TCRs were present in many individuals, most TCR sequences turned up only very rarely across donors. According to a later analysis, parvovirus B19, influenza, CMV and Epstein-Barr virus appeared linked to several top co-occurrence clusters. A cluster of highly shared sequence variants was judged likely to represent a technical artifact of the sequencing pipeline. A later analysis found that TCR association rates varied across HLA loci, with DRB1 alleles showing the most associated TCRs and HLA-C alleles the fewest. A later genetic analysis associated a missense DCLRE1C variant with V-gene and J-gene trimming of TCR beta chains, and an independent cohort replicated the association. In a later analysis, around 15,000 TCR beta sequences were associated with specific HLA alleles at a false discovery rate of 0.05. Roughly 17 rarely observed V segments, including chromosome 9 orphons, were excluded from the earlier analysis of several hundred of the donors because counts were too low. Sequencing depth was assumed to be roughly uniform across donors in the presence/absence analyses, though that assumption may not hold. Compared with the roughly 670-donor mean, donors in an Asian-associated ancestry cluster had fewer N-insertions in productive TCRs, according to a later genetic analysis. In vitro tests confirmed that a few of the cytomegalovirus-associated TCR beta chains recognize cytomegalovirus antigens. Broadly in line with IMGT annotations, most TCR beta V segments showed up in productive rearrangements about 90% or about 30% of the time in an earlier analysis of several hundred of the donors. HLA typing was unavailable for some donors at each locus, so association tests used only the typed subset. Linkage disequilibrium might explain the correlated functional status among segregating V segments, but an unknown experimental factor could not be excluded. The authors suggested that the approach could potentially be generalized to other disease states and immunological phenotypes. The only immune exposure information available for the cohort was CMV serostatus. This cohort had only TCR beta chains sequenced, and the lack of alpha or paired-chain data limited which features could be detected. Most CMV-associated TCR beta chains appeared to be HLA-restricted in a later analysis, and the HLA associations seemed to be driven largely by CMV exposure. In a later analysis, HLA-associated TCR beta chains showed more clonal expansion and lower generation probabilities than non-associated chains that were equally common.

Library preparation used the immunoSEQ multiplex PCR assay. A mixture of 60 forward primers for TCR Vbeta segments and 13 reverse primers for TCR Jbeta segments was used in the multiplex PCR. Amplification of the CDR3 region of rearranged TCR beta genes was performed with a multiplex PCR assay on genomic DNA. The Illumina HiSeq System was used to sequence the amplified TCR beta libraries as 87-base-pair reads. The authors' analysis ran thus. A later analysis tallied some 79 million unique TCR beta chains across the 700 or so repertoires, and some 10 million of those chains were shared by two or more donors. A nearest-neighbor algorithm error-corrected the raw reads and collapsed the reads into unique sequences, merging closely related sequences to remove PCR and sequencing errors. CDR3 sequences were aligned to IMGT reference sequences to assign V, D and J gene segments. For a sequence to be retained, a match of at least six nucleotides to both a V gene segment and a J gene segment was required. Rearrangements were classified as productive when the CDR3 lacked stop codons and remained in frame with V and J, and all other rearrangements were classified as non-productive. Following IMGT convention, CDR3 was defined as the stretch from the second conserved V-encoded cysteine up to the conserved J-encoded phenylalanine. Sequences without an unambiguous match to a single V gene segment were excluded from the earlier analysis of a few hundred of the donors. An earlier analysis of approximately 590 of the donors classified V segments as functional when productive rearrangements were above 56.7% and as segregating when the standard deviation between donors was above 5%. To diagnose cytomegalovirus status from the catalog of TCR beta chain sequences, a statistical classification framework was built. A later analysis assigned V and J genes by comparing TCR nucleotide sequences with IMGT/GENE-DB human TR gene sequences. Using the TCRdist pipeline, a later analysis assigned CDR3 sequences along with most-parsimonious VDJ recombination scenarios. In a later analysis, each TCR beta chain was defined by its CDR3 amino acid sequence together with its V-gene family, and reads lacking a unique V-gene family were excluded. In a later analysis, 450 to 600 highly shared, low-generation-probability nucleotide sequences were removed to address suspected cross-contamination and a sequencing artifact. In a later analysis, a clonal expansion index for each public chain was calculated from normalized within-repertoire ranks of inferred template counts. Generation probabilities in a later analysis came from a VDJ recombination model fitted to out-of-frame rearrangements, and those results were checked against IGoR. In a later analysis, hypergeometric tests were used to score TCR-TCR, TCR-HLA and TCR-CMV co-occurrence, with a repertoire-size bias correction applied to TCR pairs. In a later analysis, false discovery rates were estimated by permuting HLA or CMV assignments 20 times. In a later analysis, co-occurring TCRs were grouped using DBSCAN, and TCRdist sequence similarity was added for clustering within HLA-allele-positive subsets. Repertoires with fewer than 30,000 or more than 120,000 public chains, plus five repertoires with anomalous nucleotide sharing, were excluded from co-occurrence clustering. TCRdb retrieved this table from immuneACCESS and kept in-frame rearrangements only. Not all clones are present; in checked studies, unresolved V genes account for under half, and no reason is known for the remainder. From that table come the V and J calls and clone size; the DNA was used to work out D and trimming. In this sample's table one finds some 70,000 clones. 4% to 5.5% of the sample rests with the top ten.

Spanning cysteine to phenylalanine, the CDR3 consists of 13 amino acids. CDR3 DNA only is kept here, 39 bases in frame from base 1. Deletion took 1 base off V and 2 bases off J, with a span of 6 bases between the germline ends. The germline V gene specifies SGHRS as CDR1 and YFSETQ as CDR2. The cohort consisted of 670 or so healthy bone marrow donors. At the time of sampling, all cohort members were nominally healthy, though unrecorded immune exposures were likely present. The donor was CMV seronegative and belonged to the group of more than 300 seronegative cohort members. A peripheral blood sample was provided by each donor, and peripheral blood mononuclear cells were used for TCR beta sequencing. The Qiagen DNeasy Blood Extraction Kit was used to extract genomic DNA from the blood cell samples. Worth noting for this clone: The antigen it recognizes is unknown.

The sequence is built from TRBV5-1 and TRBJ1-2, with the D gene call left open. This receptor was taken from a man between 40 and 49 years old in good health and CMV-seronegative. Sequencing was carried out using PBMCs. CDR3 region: CASSLWQNYGYTF. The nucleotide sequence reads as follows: TGCGCCAGCAGCTTGTGGCAGAACTATGGCTACACCTTC. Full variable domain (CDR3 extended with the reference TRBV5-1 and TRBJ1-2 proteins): KAGVTQTPRYLIKTRGQQVTLSCSPISGHRSVSWYQQTPGQGLQFLFEYFSETQRNKGNFPGRFSGRQFSNSRSEMNVSTLELGDSALYLCASSLWQNYGYTFGSGTRLTVV.